Reported below is one T cell receptor (beta chain). Only one count was recorded for this clone. The target of this receptor is not known. Base-call qualities are not available, and no considerably larger clone is one nucleotide away. V is trimmed back by 8 bases and J by 10 bases, and the junction contains 7 bases that no gene match accounts for. CDR1 and CDR2 were assigned from the germline V gene (reference sequence) as LNHDA and SQIVND. Including the terminal cysteine and phenylalanine, the CDR3 comprises 12 residues. CDR3 DNA only is kept here, 36 bases in frame from base 1. The source of the sample is a study of technical replicates of blood from several donors (dated by TCRdb to 2016 to 2017). Library construction relied on the immunoSEQ multiplex PCR assay. The table was pulled from immuneACCESS by TCRdb, which kept in-frame rearrangements only. Such tables lose some clones; where checked, under half of the loss comes from unresolved V genes, and the rest has no known cause. This sample holds some 82,000 clones; 97% were observed only once. The ten most abundant clones make up over 0.15% of the sample.

Material for sequencing was T cells isolated from PBMCs. The TCR was taken from a human donor in good health. The chain couples TRBV19 to TRBJ2-1, with 8 junctional bases fitting TRBD2. The CDR3 reads CASLDSGTEQFF. The sequenced DNA is TGTGCCAGTCTTGATAGCGGGACAGAGCAGTTCTTC.